The T cell receptor (beta chain) described here comes from a study of cytomegalovirus exposure and HLA in healthy donors. Both 60 Vbeta primers and 13 Jbeta primers went into the PCR. Profiling relied on immunoSEQ multiplex PCR, and the TCRdb table lists in-frame clones only, not all of them. Among about 130,000 clones listed, about 81% were seen once. The CDR3 is 13 residues long. Germline-derived CDR1 and CDR2 are MNHEY and SVGAGI. V shed 4 bases and J 4 bases; nucleotides not matched to a gene: 4. The sequenced sample consisted of PBMCs. V and J are TRBV6-5 and TRBJ2-7; 7 bases align to TRBD2. This sequence originates from a woman aged 30 to 39 in good health and CMV-seronegative. CDR3 coding DNA: TGTGCCAGCAGTTCCGGGACTATATACGAGCAGTACTTC. Protein sequence: CASSSGTIYEQYF.